This is a list of T cell receptor beta chains from one sample in a study of blood T cell repertoires in COVID-19. Sequencing was performed with immunoSEQ multiplex PCR; in TCRdb, only in-frame clones are kept and a portion is missing. The top ten hold less than 45% of the sample, which has some 110,000 clones, approximately 80% seen once. Sequenced: peripheral blood. These receptors all come from a man older than 75 with acute or convalescent COVID-19. CDR3s include the opening cysteine and the closing phenylalanine or tryptophan. The D gene is left open where the match is weak. Some rows have no size entry. The others give once, few or many, or a class for an expanded clone.

DNA	CDR3	size	V	J	D
TGTGCCAGCAGTTACCAAACCGGGACAGTCTACAATGAGCAGTTCTTC	CASSYQTGTVYNEQFF	-	TRBV2	TRBJ2-1	TRBD1
TGTGCCAGCACCTATTCAGGGGGTAACACTGAAGCTTTCTTT	CASTYSGGNTEAFF	-	TRBV18	TRBJ1-1	TRBD1
TGTGCCAGCAGTTTTTTAGCCGGGGAGCTGTTTTTT	CASSFLAGELFF	once	TRBV27	TRBJ2-2	-
TGCGCCAGCAGCCCCCAGACAGGGGTGAATTCACCCCTCCACTTT	CASSPQTGVNSPLHF	-	TRBV5-1	TRBJ1-6	TRBD1
TGTGCCTGGACCCGACTCGCGGCATACAATGAGCAGTTCTTC	CAWTRLAAYNEQFF	-	TRBV30	TRBJ2-1	-
TGTGCCAGCAGTGGCGGACAGGGTGTTCTGTCTCTTGAGCAGTACTTC	CASSGGQGVLSLEQYF	few	TRBV2	TRBJ2-7	TRBD1
TGTGCCAGCAGCCCAGGGACAGGGCGCTCCTACGAGCAGTACTTC	CASSPGTGRSYEQYF	-	TRBV6-5	TRBJ2-7	TRBD1
TGTGCCAGCAAGACAGGGGCGATGACCGGGGAGCTGTTTTTT	CASKTGAMTGELFF	-	TRBV7-3	TRBJ2-2	TRBD1
TGTGCCAGCAGCTTACCCCAAAAGTCCGACCGGGACTTTAACTATGGCTACACCTTC	CASSLPQKSDRDFNYGYTF	-	TRBV7-9	TRBJ1-2	-
TGTGCCAGCACAGGGGCAGGCCAAGAGACCCAGTACTTC	CASTGAGQETQYF	-	TRBV6-6	TRBJ2-5	-
TGTGCCAGCAGCTTAGTGGCCAGCTCCTACGAGCAGTACTTC	CASSLVASSYEQYF	few	TRBV7-2	TRBJ2-7	-
TGTGCCAGCAATCGGGACAGTCTGAACACTGAAGCTTTCTTT	CASNRDSLNTEAFF	-	TRBV2	TRBJ1-1	TRBD1
TGTGCCAGCAGTCCCGGGACAGGGAAATACGAGCAGTACTTC	CASSPGTGKYEQYF	-	TRBV6-5	TRBJ2-7	TRBD1
TGTGCCAGCAGTTACGTCAGAAATCAGCCCCAGCATTTT	CASSYVRNQPQHF	few	TRBV6-5	TRBJ1-5	-
TGCGCCAGCACCACCGGCGGTTTATCTGCCACTAACGAGCAGTACTTC	CASTTGGLSATNEQYF	-	TRBV5-1	TRBJ2-7	-
TGTGCCAGCGGTCGGGACACTTTCTACGAGCAGTACTTC	CASGRDTFYEQYF	-	TRBV7-9	TRBJ2-7	-
TGTGCCAGCAGCTTTCCGCGTGGCGGGAGAGAGACCCAGTACTTC	CASSFPRGGRETQYF	-	TRBV21-1	TRBJ2-5	-
TGTGCCAGCAGCCATGCCGGGACTTCCCTCCACAATGAGCAGTTCTTC	CASSHAGTSLHNEQFF	-	TRBV3-1/TRBV3-2	TRBJ2-1	-
TGTGCCACCAGCAGAGATCGAAAACAGGGCGGTGAAAAACTGTTTTTT	CATSRDRKQGGEKLFF	-	TRBV15	TRBJ1-4	-
TGTGCCAGCAGTTACCGAACAGGTACGAACACTGAAGCTTTCTTT	CASSYRTGTNTEAFF	-	TRBV6-5	TRBJ1-1	-
TGTGCCAGCAGCTTAGGGAAGGGACTAGCGGGAGGCTACAATGAGCAGTTCTTC	CASSLGKGLAGGYNEQFF	-	TRBV11-3	TRBJ2-1	TRBD2
TGCGCCAGCAGCTTGGGAGGGGCGGGATCCTACGAGCAGTACTTC	CASSLGGAGSYEQYF	-	TRBV5-1	TRBJ2-7	-
TGTGCCATCAGCGATCAGATGAACACTGAAGCTTTCTTT	CAISDQMNTEAFF	-	TRBV10-3	TRBJ1-1	-
TGTGCCAGCAGCGAACGGACAGGGCCCACCGGGGAGCTGTTTTTT	CASSERTGPTGELFF	-	TRBV9	TRBJ2-2	TRBD1
TGTGCCAGCAGCTTAAGAGCAACTAATGAAAAACTGTTTTTT	CASSLRATNEKLFF	-	TRBV7-9	TRBJ1-4	-
TGTGCCAGCAGGGGGCTGAACACTGAAGCTTTCTTT	CASRGLNTEAFF	-	TRBV11-3	TRBJ1-1	-
TGTGCCAGCAGTTACCGCGGCGGTCAAGAGACCCAGTACTTC	CASSYRGGQETQYF	-	TRBV6-5	TRBJ2-5	-
TGTGCCAGCAGCCGGGATGGGTTTGCGGGAGGCAATGAGCAGTTCTTC	CASSRDGFAGGNEQFF	-	TRBV13	TRBJ2-1	TRBD2
TGTGCCAGTAGTATTAGGACTAGCGGGAGGCTAGATACGCAGTATTTT	CASSIRTSGRLDTQYF	-	TRBV19	TRBJ2-3	TRBD2
TGTGCCAGCAGTTTGGACACAGGGAGCAATCAGCCCCAGCATTTT	CASSLDTGSNQPQHF	-	TRBV28	TRBJ1-5	-
TGTGCCAGCAGCGTAGGTGAAGGGAGATATGGCTACACCTTC	CASSVGEGRYGYTF	-	TRBV9	TRBJ1-2	-
TGTGCCGTCCGGGAGTTGAACACTGAAGCTTTCTTT	CAVRELNTEAFF	-	TRBV6-5	TRBJ1-1	-
TGTGCCAGCAGCTTAATTGCGGGGAAATTAAATTCACCCCTCCACTTT	CASSLIAGKLNSPLHF	-	TRBV11-2	TRBJ1-6	-
TGTGCCAGCAGTTCGGGGGGGACGGGTGTTAGGGAAAAACTGTTTTTT	CASSSGGTGVREKLFF	-	TRBV28	TRBJ1-4	-
TGTGCCAGCAGCTTTTCTAGCTCCCAGAGCTCCTACAATGAGCAGTTCTTC	CASSFSSSQSSYNEQFF	-	TRBV7-6	TRBJ2-1	-